This T cell receptor beta chain was recorded in a study of blood T cell repertoires in COVID-19. This clone has a handful of counts. In germline, CDR1 is MDHEN, CDR2 SYDVKM. The CDR3 consists of 12 residues. V trimming: 5 bases; J trimming: 15 bases; junction bases outside the gene matches: 10. Clones were read by immunoSEQ multiplex PCR, and TCRdb kept only the in-frame ones, dropping some. The table has roughly 140,000 clones, 80% seen once. Sequencing was performed on peripheral blood. The clonotype comes from a man aged 60-69 years with acute or convalescent COVID-19. The rearrangement links TRBV28 to TRBJ1-5; 7 nucleotides line up with TRBD1. CDR3 in amino acids: CASSRNRDRWHF. The CDR3 DNA follows: TGTGCCAGCAGTCGCAACCGGGACAGATGGCATTTT.